These 25 T cell receptor beta chains were sequenced from one sample in a study of regulatory T cells in long-lasting Graves disease. Time point: persistent/refractory GD, antithyroid drugs over 5 years with positive TRAb. The authors made the TCR library using RNA they extracted from PBMCs. CDR3-region Arm-PCR and iRepertoire HTBI primers produced the TCR beta libraries. TCRdb re-called the multiplex PCR reads through MiXCR, storing one row per CDR3 protein. The sample carries roughly 500,000 distinct CDR3 sequences, around 20% recorded once. This material consisted of peripheral blood mononuclear cells (PBMCs), taken when the disease was refractory, from a patient treated with antithyroid drugs. These receptors were taken from a female donor with Graves disease.

This clonotype was counted at least ten times. Here the CDR3 DNA reads TGTGCCACCCTTGGGGGGGGTCCCGGGGAGCTGTTTTTT. Amino acid sequence: CATLGGGPGELFF. The chain employs TRBV28 and TRBJ2-2, with TRBD2 identical over 7 bases. This CDR3 has 13 amino acids. The V and J ends lost 10 bases and 6 bases, in that order; junction bases with no gene match: 8. CDR1 is MDHEN and CDR2 is SYDVKM in the germline V gene.

This clonotype showed up just once. The V gene is TRBV7-9, the J gene TRBJ1-1; TRBD1 matches at 7 bases. The ends lost 1 base at V and 4 bases at J; junction bases unmatched: 6. Germline V CDR1 and CDR2: SEHNR, FQNEAQ (reference sequence). The CDR3 is made up of 15 amino acids. DNA for the CDR3: TGTGCCAGCAGCTTAGTAGAAGGGGGCCTCACTGAAGCTTTCTTT. It specifies CASSLVEGGLTEAFF.

V is TRBV28 and J is TRBJ2-1; the D gene could be TRBD1 or TRBD2 (6 bases each). V was cut by 2 bases and J by 0 bases, with 14 bases left in between. Looked up from germline, CDR1 is MDHEN and CDR2 is SYDVKM. This CDR3 region has 17 residues. The CDR3 is CASSLQGRTSSYNEQFF. CDR3 coding DNA: TGTGCCAGCAGTTTACAGGGGAGGACCTCCTCCTACAATGAGCAGTTCTTC.

This clonotype was observed a handful of times. This chain links TRBV20-1 with TRBJ1-4, with D possibly being TRBD1 (6 bases). V was shortened by 2 bases and J by 7 bases, with 8 bases between the two germline ends. The germline V gene has CDR1 DFQATT and CDR2 SNEGSKA (reference sequence). This CDR3 region has 12 residues. The DNA of the CDR3 is TGCAGTGCTAGACAGGGGAGTGAAAAACTGTTTTTT. Its translation is CSARQGSEKLFF.

This clonotype showed up just a few times. The chain combines TRBV6-1 with TRBJ2-4, with 8 bases aligning to TRBD1. The V segment lost 5 bases and the J segment 0 bases; nucleotides outside the gene matches: 6. CDR1 is MNHNS, CDR2 SASEGT, per germline. The length of the CDR3 is 16 residues. In DNA form, the CDR3 reads TGTGCCAGCAGTTCAGGACAGGGTGTAGCCAAAAACATTCAGTACTTC. Residues: CASSSGQGVAKNIQYF.

This clonotype has a handful of counts. The genes are TRBV7-9 and TRBJ2-7; TRBD2 is a possible D gene (6 bases). Germline V gene data show CDR1 as SEHNR and CDR2 as FQNEAQ (reference sequence). CDR3 length: 17 amino acids. V lost 0 bases and J lost 4, with 19 bases in between. CDR3 nucleotide sequence: TGTGCCAGCAGCTTAGCGGTCGGGACTCCTTTTGGGTACGAGCAGTACTTC. It codes for CASSLAVGTPFGYEQYF.

The rearrangement uses TRBV29-1 and TRBJ2-7; weak D call: TRBD2 (6 bases). The CDR3 loop spans 12 amino acids. From germline, CDR1 is SQVTM and CDR2 ANQGSEA. The V gene lost 5 bases and the J gene lost 7 bases, with 15 bases spanning the gap. The CDR3 DNA reads as TGCAGCGTTAGGGGACTCAGGTTTGAGCAGTACTTC. This gives the protein CSVRGLRFEQYF.

A word on this clonotype: This may be a read error, as it is one base from a much larger clone. Because it lacks the conserved phenylalanine or tryptophan at the end, this CDR3 is likely a read error. The J gene is TRBJ2-7, the V gene TRBV6-2 or TRBV6-3; 9 bases are shared with TRBD1. The CDR3 runs 14 residues. Germline V gene data show CDR1 as MNHEY and CDR2 as SVGEGT. The V and J ends lost 4 bases and 3 bases, in that order; junction bases with no gene match: 4. CDR3 sequence: CASSFGTGRYEQYS. The CDR3 nucleotides read TGTGCCAGCAGTTTTGGGACAGGGCGCTACGAGCAGTACTCC.

This clonotype was observed a few times. The chain uses TRBV12-3 or TRBV12-4 and TRBJ2-1; D is perhaps TRBD1 (6 bases). V was trimmed by 6 bases and J by 7 bases, leaving 10 bases between them. There are 12 residues in the CDR3. The CDR3 reads CASSAGTNEQFF. In nucleotides, the CDR3 is TGTGCCAGCAGCGCCGGGACAAATGAGCAGTTCTTC.

Ten or more counts support this clonotype. The rearrangement links TRBV7-3 to TRBJ1-1; tentatively, D is TRBD1 (5 bases). V dropped 5 bases and J dropped 1 base, with 11 bases sitting between them. CDR3 length equals 14 residues. CDR1 and CDR2 (germline): SGHTA, FQGTGA. CDR3 sequence reads: CASSPGPANTEAFF. CDR3 bases: TGTGCCAGCAGCCCAGGGCCGGCGAACACTGAAGCTTTCTTT.

The chain has TRBV5-6 and TRBJ1-2, with unresolved D. V shed 4 bases and J shed 5 bases, with 15 bases lying between them. Germline values: CDR1 SGHDT, CDR2 YYEEEE. This CDR3 is built from 14 residues. For the CDR3, the DNA is TGTGCCAGCAGCCCGGGATCAGGCACATATGGCTACACCTTC. This sequence encodes CASSPGSGTYGYTF.

The sample holds a few counts of this clonotype. The chain uses TRBV24-1 and TRBJ2-7; 9 bases align to TRBD2. J gave up 0 bases and V 3 bases, and 5 bases lay outside the gene matches. The CDR3 runs 16 residues. The germline V gene encodes CDR1 KGHDR and CDR2 SFDVKD. CDR3 sequence reads: CATSDGSGSVSYEQYF. The CDR3 nucleotides read TGTGCCACCAGTGATGGTAGCGGGAGCGTCTCCTACGAGCAGTACTTC.

This clonotype showed up many times. This chain links TRBV2 with TRBJ2-2; D is undetermined. Trimming shortened V by 7 bases and J by 5 bases, and 8 bases separated the two germline ends. The CDR3 loop spans 12 amino acids. Germline V gene lookup returns CDR1 SNHLY and CDR2 FYNNEI. The CDR3 loop reads CASTIGTGELFF. The CDR3 region has the DNA TGTGCCAGCACTATTGGTACCGGGGAGCTGTTTTTT.

This clonotype was found a few times. This may arise from a read error, as a much more abundant clone is one base away. This rearrangement joins TRBV12-3 or TRBV12-4 to TRBJ1-5; D gene ambiguous. This CDR3 comprises 14 residues. V gave up 8 bases and J gave up 0 bases, with 11 bases separating them. The CDR3 protein is CASGPMNSNQPQHF. For the CDR3, the DNA is TGTGCCAGCGGTCCGATGAATAGCAATCAGCCCCAGCATTTT.

In its sample, this clonotype was seen many times. This chain uses TRBV20-1 with TRBJ2-7, with TRBD1 identical over 8 bases. The germline gives CDR1 DFQATT, CDR2 SNEGSKA (reference sequence). The CDR3 extends over 13 amino acids. Unmatched junction bases numbered 4, after V lost 0 bases and J lost 6 bases. CDR3 coding DNA: TGCAGTGCTAGAGATGGACAGGGTCCCGAGCAGTACTTC. This codes for CSARDGQGPEQYF.

This clonotype was detected ten times or more. This rearrangement joins TRBV12-3 or TRBV12-4 to TRBJ2-7, with D unclear. This CDR3 contains 16 residues. Trimming stripped 4 bases from V and 0 bases from J, with 16 bases between. The DNA for the CDR3 is TGTGCCAGCAGTTCCCCTTCAGCAGCCAGCTCCTACGAGCAGTACTTC. Amino acids: CASSSPSAASSYEQYF.

A few counts support this clonotype. The chain combines TRBV29-1 with TRBJ2-2; D uncertain. This CDR3 region has 12 residues. V was cut by 2 bases and J by 6 bases, with 7 bases left in between. Germline values: CDR1 SQVTM, CDR2 ANQGSEA. The CDR3 loop reads CSVEMGSGELFF. For the CDR3, the DNA is TGCAGCGTTGAAATGGGGTCCGGGGAGCTGTTTTTT.

This clonotype showed up many times. The V and J genes are TRBV28 and TRBJ1-5; TRBD1 is a possible D gene (5 bases). Trimming shortened V by 2 bases and J by 0 bases, and 11 bases separated the two germline ends. From germline, CDR1 is MDHEN and CDR2 SYDVKM. CDR3 length equals 16 residues. In nucleotides, the CDR3 is TGTGCCAGCAGTTTAATCGGGGGGAGTAGCAATCAGCCCCAGCATTTT. Translation gives CASSLIGGSSNQPQHF.

The chain employs TRBV5-5 and TRBJ2-7, with D tentatively TRBD2 (5 bases). The CDR3 has 14 residues. The V end was cut by 0 bases, the J end by 3 bases, with 10 bases between. The germline gives CDR1 SGHKS, CDR2 YYEKEE (reference sequence). For the CDR3, the DNA is TGTGCCAGCAGCTTGGGCAACGGACTCTACGAGCAGTACTTC. Translation gives CASSLGNGLYEQYF.

For this clonotype: This CDR3 is missing its conserved last phenylalanine or tryptophan, likely due to a read error. V and J are TRBV4-2 and TRBJ1-2; D ambiguous. Between the trimmed V and J ends, which lost 0 bases and 4 bases, there was a span of 12 bases. CDR1 is LGHNA, CDR2 YNFKEQ, per germline. This CDR3 has 15 amino acids. CDR3 sequence (DNA): TGTGCCAGCAGCCAAGACGGGTATAGGAGCTATGGCTACACCCTC. Amino acids: CASSQDGYRSYGYTL.

This clonotype was seen only a few times. In DNA, the CDR3 is TGTGCCAGCAGCTTAGTCTTGGGGTTTGGTGGGGACAAAAAGTACCAAGAGACCCAGTACTTC. Translating gives CASSLVLGFGGDKKYQETQYF. The chain joins TRBV13 to TRBJ2-5, with D possibly matching TRBD1 (6 bases). The length of the CDR3 is 21 residues. Germline CDR1 is PRHDT and CDR2 is FYEKMQ (reference sequence). V lost 1 base and J lost 0, with 27 bases in between.

This clonotype showed up many times. The gene calls are TRBV29-1 and TRBJ1-4, with 7 positions matching TRBD1. CDR3 length equals 13 residues. The germline gives CDR1 SQVTM, CDR2 ANQGSEA. The V gene end was trimmed by 6 bases and the J gene end by 4 bases; junction bases not matched to a gene: 5. The CDR3 DNA reads as TGCAGCGTGGGGACAGCCTATAATGAAAAACTGTTTTTT. This gives the protein CSVGTAYNEKLFF.

This rearrangement joins TRBV9 to TRBJ1-3, with no clear D. Germline V CDR1 and CDR2: SGDLS, YYNGEE. CDR3 size: 13 residues. Trimming shortened V by 3 bases and J by 2 bases, and 6 bases separated the two germline ends. CDR3 protein: CASSAYTGNTIYF. The DNA of the CDR3 is TGTGCCAGCAGCGCATATACTGGAAACACCATATATTTT.

This clonotype was seen many times. The chain carries TRBV20-1 and TRBJ2-5; a possible D gene is TRBD2 (6 bases). The CDR3 runs 14 residues. Germline values: CDR1 DFQATT, CDR2 SNEGSKA (reference sequence). Trimming stripped 4 bases from V and 1 base from J, with 13 bases between. The CDR3 here is CSANRVGSQETQYF. The CDR3 DNA sequence: TGCAGTGCTAATCGAGTCGGGAGCCAAGAGACCCAGTACTTC.

This clonotype was observed a few times. The rearrangement uses TRBV19 and TRBJ2-2; tentatively, D is TRBD1 (5 bases). The germline V gene encodes CDR1 LNHDA and CDR2 SQIVND (reference sequence). The CDR3 length is 13 residues. Trimming stripped 9 bases from V and 5 bases from J, with 13 bases between. CDR3 sequence reads: CASRQILTGELFF. The CDR3, as DNA: TGTGCCAGCCGACAGATACTAACCGGGGAGCTGTTTTTT.